These 6 T cell receptor beta chains were sequenced from one sample in a study of blood T cell repertoires in COVID-19. Repertoires were generated with immunoSEQ multiplex PCR, while TCRdb's copy carries only in-frame clones and drops some. The sample consists of 200,000 to 250,000 clones, roughly 80% of them appearing once. The sequenced sample consisted of peripheral blood. Every receptor here comes from a woman of 80 years or more with COVID-19, enrolled during active disease.

This clone was observed a few times. The CDR3 sequence: CASSLGSGNEQFF. CDR3 sequence (DNA): TGTGCCAGCAGCTTAGGATCGGGGAATGAGCAGTTCTTC. The V and J genes are TRBV11-3 and TRBJ2-1, with a possible D match to TRBD2 (5 bases). The germline V and J ends were trimmed by 1 base and 7 bases, with 8 bases remaining between them. CDR3 length equals 13 residues. Germline CDR1 is SGHNT and CDR2 is YENEEA.

The V gene is TRBV6-6, the J gene TRBJ1-2; the match to TRBD1 covers 8 bases. There are 13 residues in the CDR3. The germline CDR1 and CDR2 sequences are MNHNY and SVGAGI (reference sequence). V dropped 5 bases and J dropped 8; count of bases not matched to a gene: 7. In DNA, the CDR3 is TGTGCCAGCAGTCAGGACAGGGAGGGCGGCTACACCTTC. Translated, it gives CASSQDREGGYTF.

The chain recombines TRBV24-1 with TRBJ1-2; no reliable D call. This CDR3 spans 13 amino acids. Looked up from germline, CDR1 is KGHDR and CDR2 is SFDVKD. V was clipped by 7 bases and J by 2 bases, with 10 bases between them. In nucleotides, the CDR3 is TGTGCCACCAGGGCGGGCGTAAACTATGGCTACACCTTC. It is translated as CATRAGVNYGYTF.

This clone has just one count. V is TRBV7-8 and J is TRBJ2-1, with a tentative D call TRBD2 (5 bases). This CDR3 region has 14 residues. V was clipped by 9 bases and J by 2 bases, with 14 bases between them. CDR1 and CDR2 from the germline V gene are SGHVS and FQNEAQ. CDR3 sequence reads: CASSTSVTYNEQFF. In DNA form, the CDR3 reads TGTGCCAGTTCAACTAGTGTAACCTACAATGAGCAGTTCTTC.

V is TRBV9 and J is TRBJ2-3, with 7 bases that match TRBD2. The germline V gene has CDR1 SGDLS and CDR2 YYNGEE. This CDR3 region has 14 residues. V shed 3 bases, J shed 0 bases, and the junction held 1 base outside the gene matches. CDR3 DNA sequence: TGTGCCAGCAGCGCTAGCGGAAGCACAGATACGCAGTATTTT. It translates to CASSASGSTDTQYF.

The chain has TRBV6-5 and TRBJ1-1, with 10 bases matching TRBD1. Germline CDR1 and CDR2: MNHEY and SVGAGI. V was pared by 10 bases and J by 3 bases, with 5 bases of the junction left unmatched. The CDR3 is made up of 13 amino acids. The CDR3 is CAIDGQGDTEAFF. CDR3 bases: TGTGCCATCGATGGACAGGGGGACACTGAAGCTTTCTTT.